This is a list of T cell receptor beta chains from one sample in a study of cytomegalovirus exposure and HLA in healthy donors. The assay was immunoSEQ multiplex PCR, and TCRdb's table has in-frame clones only and misses some. The sample records 55,000 to 75,000 clones, 94% being singletons. The source material was PBMCs. Source of these receptors: a man younger than 30 in good health and CMV-seropositive. Both conserved end residues are part of each CDR3. D genes are given only for firm matches. Size is omitted from some rows. Given values are once, few, many or a class for expanded clones.

D	J	V	size	CDR3	DNA
-	TRBJ2-5	TRBV7-9	-	CASSLAVETQYF	TGTGCCAGCAGCTTAGCCGTAGAGACCCAGTACTTC
-	TRBJ1-2	TRBV9	-	CASSPGQGHYGYTF	TGTGCCAGCAGCCCGGGGCAGGGGCACTATGGCTACACCTTC
-	TRBJ2-2	TRBV7-3	-	CASSKNSAGELFF	TGTGCCAGCAGCAAGAACAGTGCCGGGGAGCTGTTTTTT
-	TRBJ2-7	TRBV6-1	-	CASSESRVEQYF	TGTGCCAGCAGTGAATCACGGGTCGAGCAGTACTTC
TRBD1	TRBJ1-2	TRBV28	-	CASSFGQGYVRVGGYTF	TGTGCCAGCAGTTTCGGACAGGGCTACGTTAGGGTCGGTGGCTACACCTTC
-	TRBJ2-1	TRBV7-8	-	CASSRDSSYNEQFF	TGTGCCAGCAGCCGGGACTCCTCCTACAATGAGCAGTTCTTC
-	TRBJ2-7	TRBV19	once	CASSTSGVRYEQYF	TGTGCCAGTAGTACCTCAGGGGTTCGGTACGAGCAGTACTTC
-	TRBJ1-2	TRBV29-1	-	CSVEEGGPYGYTF	TGCAGCGTTGAAGAAGGGGGACCCTATGGCTACACCTTC
TRBD2	TRBJ2-3	TRBV18	-	CASSPPLAASTDTQYF	TGTGCCAGCTCACCACCTCTAGCGGCGTCGACAGATACGCAGTATTTT
TRBD1	TRBJ1-6	TRBV6-1	-	CASSAGTGINSPLHF	TGTGCCAGCAGTGCCGGGACAGGGATCAATTCACCCCTCCACTTT
-	TRBJ2-6	TRBV7-6	-	CASTSQGSGANVLTF	TGTGCCAGCACATCTCAGGGCTCTGGGGCCAACGTCCTGACTTTC
TRBD1	TRBJ1-4	TRBV28	-	CASSLYRGGEKLFF	TGTGCCAGCAGTTTATACAGGGGTGGCGAAAAACTGTTTTTT